These 30 T cell receptor beta chains share one sample of origin, sequenced in a study of post-analysis software for immune sequencing data. Notes on the study in general: Roughly five TRBV segments appeared more often in patients than in controls, and TRBV5-6, TRBV5-1 and TRBV20-1 were among these.

No antigens are known for them. Unique molecular identifiers featured in each of the TCR beta cDNA libraries. TCRdb called the PCR reads again in MiXCR, with one record for every CDR3 protein. The sample lists 350,000 to 450,000 distinct CDR3 sequences, approximately 42% occurring once. Sequencing was performed on blood. These receptors all stem from a girl aged 2-9 years with multiple sclerosis.

A few counts support this clonotype. The V and J genes are TRBV28 and TRBJ1-4, with D perhaps TRBD1 (5 bases). V lost 4 bases and J lost 4, with 13 bases in between. The CDR3 totals 15 residues. Germline assignment: CDR1 MDHEN and CDR2 SYDVKM. CDR3 loop: CASSSPGVDNEKLFF. The DNA of the CDR3 is TGTGCCAGCAGTTCCCCGGGGGTCGATAATGAAAAACTGTTTTTT.

The J gene is TRBJ2-6, the V gene TRBV7-3; 7 bases map to TRBD1. Losses at the gene ends were 3 bases for V and 12 bases for J; bases not matched to a gene: 5. CDR1 and CDR2 from the germline V gene are SGHTA and FQGTGA. This CDR3 region has 13 residues. The CDR3, as DNA: TGTGCCAGCAGCTTGGCAGGGGGTGGCGTCCTGACTTTC. This translates into CASSLAGGGVLTF.

This rearrangement joins TRBV4-3 to TRBJ1-6, with 10 bases matching TRBD1. Trimming removed 0 bases from V and 10 bases from J; junction bases left unmatched: 9. The CDR3 runs 17 residues. Germline CDR1 and CDR2: LGHNA and YSLEER. The CDR3 bases are TGCGCCAGCAGCCAAGAGACAGGGGGCTTTCTAGAGTCACCCCTCCACTTT. Protein sequence: CASSQETGGFLESPLHF.

V usage is TRBV18 and J usage is TRBJ1-2; possible D gene TRBD1, 6 bases. Trimming removed 2 bases at V and 2 bases at J, with 9 bases between. The CDR3 is made up of 14 amino acids. Germline CDR1 KGHSH, CDR2 LQKENI. CDR3 loop: CASSPDRINYGYTF. Here the CDR3 DNA reads TGTGCCAGCTCACCAGACAGGATCAACTATGGCTACACCTTC.

This clonotype has a handful of counts. The chain uses TRBV20-1 and TRBJ2-3; 8 positions match TRBD2. CDR1 and CDR2 (germline): DFQATT, SNEGSKA (reference sequence). The ends lost 6 bases at V and 4 bases at J; junction bases unmatched: 12. The CDR3 totals 15 residues. The CDR3 sequence: CSARDGTRGADTQYF. Here the CDR3 DNA reads TGCAGTGCCAGGGATGGGACTAGGGGCGCAGATACGCAGTATTTT.

In its sample, this clonotype was seen a few times. V is TRBV28 and J is TRBJ2-4; D possibly matches TRBD1 or TRBD2 (5 bases each). Gene TRBJ2-7 matches the end of the DNA better, so the J call may be wrong. This CDR3 is 14 amino acids long. Germline values: CDR1 MDHEN, CDR2 SYDVKM. CDR3 in amino acids: CASSSPGLTYEQYF. The DNA for the CDR3 is TGTGCCAGCAGCTCCCCGGGGCTTACCTACGAGCAGTACTTC.

This sequence joins TRBV18 and TRBJ2-5, with unresolved D. The CDR3 loop spans 13 amino acids. V was cut by 0 bases and J by 5 bases, with 7 bases left in between. CDR1 is KGHSH, CDR2 LQKENI, per germline. CDR3 region: CASSPPPEETQYF. CDR3 sequence (DNA): TGTGCCAGCTCACCACCTCCGGAGGAGACCCAGTACTTC.

In its sample, this clonotype was seen a few times. The gene calls are TRBV7-2 and TRBJ1-1, with 9 bases lining up with TRBD1. V gave up 1 base and J gave up 2 bases; unmatched junction bases: 8. Per germline, CDR1 SGHTA and CDR2 FQGNSA. The CDR3 runs 17 residues. CDR3 protein: CASSLVILGQGNTEAFF. CDR3 DNA: TGTGCCAGCAGCTTAGTAATTTTGGGACAGGGCAACACTGAAGCTTTCTTT.

With respect to this clonotype: A read error may produce the germline difference seen at one junction end. V is TRBV7-7 and J is TRBJ2-5; 7 bases are shared with TRBD1. The CDR3 has 15 amino acids. Looked up from germline, CDR1 is SSHAT and CDR2 is FNYEAQ (reference sequence). Here the CDR3 reads CASSLQTGIGETQYF. The CDR3 nucleotides are TGTGCTAGCAGCCTCCAGACAGGGATAGGAGAGACCCAGTACTTC.

The chain is built from TRBV5-1 and TRBJ2-7; TRBD1 agrees at 7 bases. The germline gives CDR1 SGHRS, CDR2 YFSETQ. With V trimmed by 0 bases and J by 5 bases, 14 bases remained unmatched. The CDR3 runs to 17 residues. Here the CDR3 reads CASSLGKTGTRYDEQYF. The CDR3 DNA reads as TGCGCCAGCAGCTTGGGGAAGACAGGGACGAGGTACGACGAGCAGTACTTC.

The chain couples TRBV24-1 to TRBJ1-4; the D gene is possibly TRBD1 (5 bases). Trimming cost V 2 bases and J 8 bases, with 8 bases left between them. This CDR3 comprises 13 residues. Germline CDR1 and CDR2: KGHDR and SFDVKD. CDR3 loop: CATSDYDSEKLFF. CDR3 coding DNA: TGTGCCACCAGTGATTACGACAGCGAAAAACTGTTTTTT.

The chain uses TRBV29-1 and TRBJ2-1; D might be TRBD2 (6 bases). V lost 7 bases and J 3 bases, leaving 19 bases between the germline ends. This CDR3 comprises 15 residues. The germline V gene has CDR1 SQVTM and CDR2 ANQGSEA. In nucleotides, the CDR3 is TGCAGCGGGTTCGAAAACGGGGGAATCTACAATGAGCAGTTCTTC. Protein product: CSGFENGGIYNEQFF.

The DNA of the CDR3 is TGCAGTGCTAGAGATCCGGCAGTGGCCAATCAGCCCCAGCATTTT. Translated: CSARDPAVANQPQHF. The rearrangement uses TRBV20-1 and TRBJ1-5; D uncertain. The V gene's germline CDR1 is DFQATT and CDR2 SNEGSKA (reference sequence). The CDR3 spans 15 residues. The germline V and J ends were trimmed by 0 bases and 3 bases, with 12 bases remaining between them.

For this clonotype: A single base separates this from a much larger clone, so it may be a read error. This chain links TRBV29-1 with TRBJ2-7; D unclear. The germline gives CDR1 SQVTM, CDR2 ANQGSEA. Trimming pared 7 bases from V and 7 bases from J, leaving 17 bases between. The CDR3 consists of 12 residues. CDR3 nucleotide sequence: TGCAGCGACGTAGCCCCTTACAATGAGCAGTACTTC. Protein sequence: CSDVAPYNEQYF.

The chain uses TRBV2 and TRBJ2-3, with D maybe TRBD2 (6 bases). The CDR3 extends over 14 amino acids. CDR1 SNHLY and CDR2 FYNNEI come from the germline V gene. Trimming removed 6 bases from V and 1 base from J, with 11 bases in between. The CDR3 nucleotides read TGTGCCAGCAGCAGCGGGTTTGGCACAGATACGCAGTATTTT. This codes for CASSSGFGTDTQYF.

This clonotype appeared once. CDR3 protein: CARATGTNYGYTF. The CDR3 DNA is TGTGCCAGGGCGACAGGGACTAACTATGGCTACACCTTC. V gene TRBV2 combines with J gene TRBJ1-2; 7 nucleotides match TRBD1. In germline, CDR1 is SNHLY, CDR2 FYNNEI. J gave up 0 bases and V 9 bases, and 4 bases lay outside the gene matches. The CDR3 loop spans 13 amino acids.

The V and J genes are TRBV28 and TRBJ2-1; D could derive from TRBD1 or TRBD2 (5 bases each). Trimming removed 3 bases at V and 1 base at J, with 22 bases between. CDR1 and CDR2 (germline): MDHEN, SYDVKM. CDR3 length: 19 amino acids. The CDR3 is CASSFFGTLMLGSYNEQFF. CDR3 nucleotides: TGTGCCAGCAGTTTTTTTGGGACCCTGATGCTTGGGTCCTACAATGAGCAGTTCTTC.

The DNA for the CDR3 is TGTGCCAGCAGCTTAGGCGGACAGGGTAATGGCTACACCTTC. It is translated as CASSLGGQGNGYTF. The V call is TRBV7-2, the J call TRBJ1-2, with 8 bases lining up with TRBD1. J gave up 6 bases and V 1 base, and 4 bases lay outside the gene matches. Germline assignment: CDR1 SGHTA and CDR2 FQGNSA. The CDR3 runs to 14 residues.

This clonotype appeared once. One end of the junction varies from germline; a read error may be responsible. The chain employs TRBV4-1 and TRBJ1-2; a weak D match, TRBD1 (6 bases). Germline CDR1 and CDR2: MGHRA and YSYEKL. The CDR3 length is 16 residues. The CDR3 protein is CANSPVVGGSNYGYTF. CDR3 in DNA: TGCGCCAACAGCCCGGTTGTGGGGGGCTCTAACTATGGCTACACCTTC.

The chain links TRBV5-1 to TRBJ1-4; 7 bases agree with TRBD1. The CDR3 totals 14 residues. The germline V gene encodes CDR1 SGHRS and CDR2 YFSETQ. V lost 5 bases to trimming and J lost 4 bases; unmatched junction nucleotides: 5. The CDR3 loop reads CASRLQGNNEKLFF. CDR3 nucleotide sequence: TGCGCCAGCAGGTTACAGGGGAATAATGAAAAACTGTTTTTT. Drawing the rest from reference TRBV5-1 and TRBJ1-4, the complete variable domain is KAGVTQTPRYLIKTRGQQVTLSCSPISGHRSVSWYQQTPGQGLQFLFEYFSETQRNKGNFPGRFSGRQFSNSRSEMNVSTLELGDSALYLCASRLQGNNEKLFFGSGTQLSVL.

This clonotype has just a few counts. The chain couples TRBV7-2 to TRBJ1-4; TRBD1 agrees at 9 bases. The ends lost 2 bases at V and 5 bases at J; junction bases unmatched: 6. Germline lookup yields CDR1 SGHTA and CDR2 FQGNSA. The CDR3 sequence is 16 residues long. CDR3 residues: CASSLISGTGNEKLFF. CDR3 DNA: TGTGCCAGCAGCTTAATTTCCGGGACAGGGAATGAAAAACTGTTTTTT.

This chain joins TRBV4-1 and TRBJ2-7; D is perhaps TRBD1 (5 bases). Germline-derived CDR1 and CDR2 are MGHRA and YSYEKL. The CDR3 is 14 amino acids. Trimming shortened V by 0 bases and J by 5 bases, and 11 bases separated the two germline ends. CDR3 amino acids: CASSQDGRQNEQYF. Here the CDR3 DNA reads TGCGCCAGCAGCCAAGATGGAAGACAGAACGAGCAGTACTTC.

This clonotype was observed a handful of times. The rearrangement joins TRBV12-3 or TRBV12-4 to TRBJ2-7; D is perhaps TRBD1 (5 bases). The ends were cut back, 3 bases at V and 2 bases at J, with 14 bases in the middle. The CDR3 contains 15 residues. The CDR3 DNA reads as TGTGCCAGCAGTTTTGGGGCAGGACCGCCCTACGAGCAGTACTTC. Amino acids: CASSFGAGPPYEQYF.

This clonotype came up a few times. The V gene is TRBV4-2, the J gene TRBJ1-4, with TRBD1 identical over 9 bases. CDR1 is LGHNA, CDR2 YNFKEQ, per germline. V gave up 0 bases and J gave up 7 bases; unmatched junction bases: 6. CDR3 length: 16 amino acids. CDR3 in DNA: TGTGCCAGCAGCCAAGATCCCGGACAGGGGAGTGAAAAACTGTTTTTT. Protein sequence: CASSQDPGQGSEKLFF.

The chain joins TRBV7-9 to TRBJ2-3; 7 nucleotides agree with TRBD1. The trim removed 4 bases at V and 3 bases at J, leaving 13 bases unmatched. Germline V lookup: CDR1 SEHNR, CDR2 FQNEAQ (reference sequence). The CDR3 extends over 17 amino acids. This CDR3 reads CASSSGETGTGTDTQYF. As DNA, the CDR3 is TGTGCCAGCAGCTCCGGAGAGACAGGGACGGGTACAGATACGCAGTATTTT.

This clonotype was recorded a few times. This chain links TRBV12-3 or TRBV12-4 with TRBJ1-4; the match to TRBD1 covers 11 bases. J gave up 7 bases and V 5 bases, and 6 bases lay outside the gene matches. CDR3 length: 15 residues. CDR3 DNA: TGTGCCAGCAGTACAAACGGACAGGGGGCTGAAAAACTGTTTTTT. Protein sequence: CASSTNGQGAEKLFF.

J is TRBJ1-2 and V is TRBV12-3 or TRBV12-4; possibly TRBD1 for D (6 bases). The CDR3 sequence is 14 residues long. The V gene lost 5 bases and the J gene lost 8 bases, with 18 bases spanning the gap. This CDR3 is CASSPFRGAGGYTF. The CDR3 DNA follows: TGTGCCAGCAGTCCGTTCAGGGGCGCCGGGGGCTACACCTTC.

The J gene is TRBJ2-1, the V gene TRBV11-2; D is uncertain. There are 13 residues in the CDR3. The V end lost 1 base, the J end lost 10 bases, and 11 bases lay between the germline ends. Germline assignment: CDR1 SGHAT and CDR2 FQNNGV. The CDR3 here is CASSLVPATEQFF. The CDR3, as DNA: TGTGCCAGCAGCTTAGTTCCCGCCACGGAGCAGTTCTTC.

This clonotype occurred a few times. The chain combines TRBV29-1 with TRBJ1-1, with no clear D. The CDR3 is 13 residues long. The V gene's germline CDR1 is SQVTM and CDR2 ANQGSEA. The germline V and J ends were trimmed by 2 bases and 1 base, with 8 bases remaining between them. The CDR3 region is CSVEPRKNTEAFF. The CDR3 DNA reads as TGCAGCGTTGAACCACGGAAGAACACTGAAGCTTTCTTT.

This clonotype was observed a single time. The chain combines TRBV20-1 with TRBJ1-1; tentatively, D is TRBD1 (6 bases). The CDR3 has 16 residues. The V end was cut by 0 bases, the J end by 5 bases, with 19 bases between. The germline V gene encodes CDR1 DFQATT and CDR2 SNEGSKA (reference sequence). This chain's CDR3 is CSARDHFGGRGTEAFF. CDR3 DNA sequence: TGCAGTGCTAGAGATCATTTTGGGGGGCGAGGGACTGAAGCTTTCTTT.